Sequencing of this T cell receptor (beta chain) was carried out in a study of T-cell reconstitution after alpha-beta-depleted transplantation in children. Germline CDR1 is PRHDT and CDR2 is FYEKMQ (reference sequence). Trimming cost V 2 bases and J 1 base, with 22 bases left between them. The CDR3 spans 19 residues. Remarks on this clonotype: What it recognizes is unknown.

Molecular barcoding with unique molecular identifiers was used for the TCRbeta library. From the PCR reads, TCRdb called clonotypes with MiXCR, one entry per CDR3 protein. The top ten clones hold about 4.4% of a sample with 150,000 to 200,000 distinct CDR3 sequences, 5.5% to 7% of them seen once. Findings and caveats of the study: It was newly produced T cells that mostly accounted for T-cell counts and diversity one year after transplant.

This receptor was identified in a girl under three years old with combined immunodeficiency, due to receive a stem cell transplant. The chain couples TRBV13 to TRBJ2-3; perhaps TRBD2 as D (5 bases). This material consisted of PBMCs, taken before TCRalphabeta/CD19-depleted stem cell transplant. The CDR3 coding sequence is TGTGCCAGCAGCTTAAGAGGGTTTGGCGACGCGTCGGGCACAGATACGCAGTATTTT. Protein sequence: CASSLRGFGDASGTDTQYF. Full variable domain (remainder filled in from reference TRBV13 and TRBJ2-3): AAGVIQSPRHLIKEKRETATLKCYPIPRHDTVYWYQQGPGQDPQFLISFYEKMQSDKGSIPDRFSAQQFSDYHSELNMSSLELGDSALYFCASSLRGFGDASGTDTQYFGPGTRLTVL.